These 4 T cell receptor beta chains originate from one sample sequenced in a study of beta chain features in type 1 diabetes. The whole isolated RNA underwent reverse transcription, so sequencing captured expressed TCRB transcripts. Clones were sequenced by immunoSEQ multiplex PCR, and TCRdb holds only the in-frame ones, with some missing. The data contain about 900,000 clones, about a sixth of them singletons. Sequences were obtained from naive CD4+ T cells from blood. These receptors all stem from a woman younger than 35 in good health.

The chain uses TRBV28 and TRBJ2-7, with D perhaps matching TRBD1 (5 bases). The germline gives CDR1 MDHEN, CDR2 SYDVKM. V was clipped by 3 bases and J by 6 bases, with 12 bases between them. This CDR3 is built from 13 residues. CDR3 nucleotides: TGTGCCAGCAGTTTTTTCGTCCAGGGCGAGCAGTACTTC. As protein: CASSFFVQGEQYF.

V gene TRBV6-1 combines with J gene TRBJ2-1, with a weak D call TRBD1 (5 bases). V was pared by 4 bases and J by 7 bases, with 20 bases between. The CDR3 totals 16 residues. Germline CDR1 is MNHNS and CDR2 is SASEGT. CDR3 nucleotides: TGTGCCAGCAGTGGCTCACTATTCAGACAGAAGAATGAGCAGTTCTTC. Translated, it gives CASSGSLFRQKNEQFF.

Worth noting for this clone: Other DNA sequences in this sample translate to the same CDR3. V and J are TRBV18 and TRBJ1-1; D remains unclear. The CDR3 loop spans 14 amino acids. Germline values: CDR1 KGHSH, CDR2 LQKENI. The V and J ends lost 1 base and 4 bases respectively, with 10 bases between them. CDR3 nucleotides: TGTGCCAGCTCACCACGGGTCGAGGGCACTGAAGCTTTCTTT. It is translated as CASSPRVEGTEAFF.

The chain is built from TRBV5-1 and TRBJ2-2, with 8 bases matching TRBD2. This CDR3 is 16 amino acids long. Germline CDR1 and CDR2: SGHRS and YFSETQ. V gave up 4 bases and J gave up 5 bases; unmatched junction bases: 10. CDR3 loop: CASSHSSGMGTGELFF. The DNA for the CDR3 is TGCGCCAGCAGCCACAGTAGCGGGATGGGGACCGGGGAGCTGTTTTTT.